A selection of T cell receptor beta chains follows, all from one sample in a study of T-cell reconstitution after alpha-beta-depleted transplantation in children. One entry per CDR3 protein, called by TCRdb with MiXCR from the PCR reads. The sample lists roughly 340,000 distinct CDR3 sequences, roughly 15% occurring once. The sequencing used PBMCs, mostly from graft donor cells, collected 360 days after TCRalphabeta/CD19-depleted stem cell transplant. Receptors originate from a male patient between 2 and 15 years old who had a stem cell transplant for acute lymphoblastic leukemia, so the T cells may come from the graft donor. Each CDR3 is given with its conserved first and last residue. D genes are given only for firm matches. Clone size is stated in some rows and not others, as once, few, many or a class when expanded.

>TRBD2|TRBV2|-|TRBJ2-7
TGTGCCAGCAGTGAAAGGGACTACTTCTACGAGCAGTACTTC
CASSERDYFYEQYF
>-|TRBV12-3/TRBV12-4|few|TRBJ2-5
TGTGCCAGCAGCCGTGGACAATCAAGAGAGACCCAGTACTTC
CASSRGQSRETQYF
>-|TRBV12-3/TRBV12-4|many|TRBJ1-5
TGTGCCAGCAGTTTGAGAGGAGGGGGCAATCAGCCCCAGCATTTT
CASSLRGGGNQPQHF
>TRBD2|TRBV9|-|TRBJ2-1
TGTGCCAGCAGCGTAGTCGGCGGGAGAGGCTTAGGGGAGCAGTTCTTC
CASSVVGGRGLGEQFF
>-|TRBV25-1|few|TRBJ2-1
TGTGCCAGCACGGGGTTGAGCTCCTACAATGAGCAGTTCTTC
CASTGLSSYNEQFF
>-|TRBV7-8|-|TRBJ2-2
TGTGCCAGCAGCTTATCCCAGGGGCTCTCGAACACCGGGGAGCTGTTTTTT
CASSLSQGLSNTGELFF
>-|TRBV7-9|few|TRBJ1-2
TGTGCCAGCAGCTTAGTCCCATCCCCAGCCGACTATGGCTACACCTTC
CASSLVPSPADYGYTF
>-|TRBV5-1|few|TRBJ1-1
TGCGCCAGCAGCCCAGGCTTCAGGTCTATCGACACTGAAGCTTTCTTT
CASSPGFRSIDTEAFF
>TRBD1|TRBV20-1|few|TRBJ2-2
TGCAGTGCCCGAGGGGGCAGGGGAACCGGGGAGCTGTTTTTT
CSARGGRGTGELFF
>TRBD1|TRBV5-4|many|TRBJ2-7
TGTGCCAGCAGCCCTGGGGACAGTTGGCTGCAGTACTTC
CASSPGDSWLQYF
>-|TRBV29-1|many|TRBJ1-1
TGCAGCGTTGAGGGCCGTACGAACACTGAAGCTTTCTTT
CSVEGRTNTEAFF
>TRBD1|TRBV12-3/TRBV12-4|-|TRBJ2-7
TGTGCCAGCAGTACCGGACAGGGAGAATTTGGGGAGCAGTACTTC
CASSTGQGEFGEQYF
>-|TRBV5-1|many|TRBJ2-1
TGCGCCAGCAGCGCCGGAGCCTACAATGAGCAGTTCTTC
CASSAGAYNEQFF
>-|TRBV14|-|TRBJ2-3
TGTGCCAGCAGCCAAGGTCGATTCGGCCGAGGAGATACGCAGTATTTT
CASSQGRFGRGDTQYF
>TRBD2|TRBV20-1|-|TRBJ2-2
TGCAGTGCTAGAGCCGGACTAGCGGCCGGGGAGCTGTTTTTT
CSARAGLAAGELFF
>-|TRBV7-8|few|TRBJ2-1
TGTGCCAGCAGCTTGGGGGGAGTTGGCAATGAGCAGTTCTTC
CASSLGGVGNEQFF
>-|TRBV15|many|TRBJ2-2
TGTGCCACCAGCAGAGTTGGAACCGGGGAGCTGTTTTTT
CATSRVGTGELFF
>TRBD2|TRBV29-1|many|TRBJ2-5
TGCAGCGCTAGAGGACTAGCGGGAGGAGAGACCCAGTACTTC
CSARGLAGGETQYF
>TRBD1|TRBV5-1|-|TRBJ1-4
TGCGCCAGCAGCTCCTCCCCGCAGGGGGGAGGTGAAAAACTGTTTTTT
CASSSSPQGGGEKLFF
>-|TRBV7-9|many|TRBJ2-7
TGTGCCAGCAGCTTAGGGGACCGAGTAGCAGTCTACGAGCAGTACTTC
CASSLGDRVAVYEQYF
>TRBD1|TRBV28|few|TRBJ1-1
TGTGCCAGCAGTTCGACAGGGGCAACCACTGAAGCTTTCTTT
CASSSTGATTEAFF
>-|TRBV4-2|few|TRBJ1-5
TGTGCCAGCAGCCAAGACGGACCGACCCATCAGCCCCAGCATTTT
CASSQDGPTHQPQHF
>-|TRBV7-8|-|TRBJ2-7
TGTGCCAGCAGCCCCGCGAATAGCTTCGCCTCCTACGAGCAGTACTTC
CASSPANSFASYEQYF
>-|TRBV10-1|-|TRBJ2-1
TGCGCCAGCAGTGATCCTCGGATTACCGACAATGAGCAGTTCTTC
CASSDPRITDNEQFF
>TRBD1|TRBV4-1|few|TRBJ2-7
TGCGCCAGCAGCCAGGTGGGACAGGGCTACTACGAGCAGTACTTC
CASSQVGQGYYEQYF
>TRBD2|TRBV9|few|TRBJ2-3
TGTGCCAGCAGCGTAGAGGGGCTAGCGGCCAGCACAGATACGCAGTATTTT
CASSVEGLAASTDTQYF
>-|TRBV29-1|-|TRBJ2-7
TGCAGCGTTGTGGGCAGGGGGGGCGGCGAGCAGTACTTC
CSVVGRGGGEQYF
>TRBD2|TRBV20-1|-|TRBJ2-5
TGCAGTGCTAGGGAACTAGCGGGAGAGGAGACCCAGTACTTC
CSARELAGEETQYF
>-|TRBV2|few|TRBJ1-1
TGTGCCAGCAGTGATCGAAGGAACACTGAAGCTTTCTTT
CASSDRRNTEAFF
>TRBD2|TRBV29-1|few|TRBJ2-2
TGCAGCGTTGCCCCTAGCGGGAACACCGGGGAGCTGTTTTTT
CSVAPSGNTGELFF
>TRBD2|TRBV18|few|TRBJ2-7
TGTGCCAGCTCAAAGGGGAGGGCCTACGAGCAGTACTTC
CASSKGRAYEQYF
>TRBD1|TRBV9|few|TRBJ2-7
TGTGCCAGCAGCCCGCACAACCACAGGGGCGAGCAGTACTTC
CASSPHNHRGEQYF
>TRBD1|TRBV6-2/TRBV6-3|-|TRBJ1-2
TGTGCCAGCAGCACCTTCTCAGGGGGCAACTATGGCTACACCTTC
CASSTFSGGNYGYTF
>TRBD1|TRBV7-2|-|TRBJ1-2
TGTGCCAGCAGCTCCTCGCATGGGACAGCCCAAATGGGCTACACCTTC
CASSSSHGTAQMGYTF
>-|TRBV5-6|few|TRBJ1-3
TGTGCCAGCAGTATTAGTCGTCCCTACTCTGGAAACACCATATATTTT
CASSISRPYSGNTIYF
>TRBD1|TRBV13|few|TRBJ2-6
TGTGCCAGCAGCTCCGGACAGGTCAGACTCTCCTCCGGGGCCAACGTCCTGACTTTC
CASSSGQVRLSSGANVLTF
>TRBD2|TRBV20-1|many|TRBJ2-1
TGCAGTGCTAGAGATGGGAGTTGGGTAGCGGGAGGCCCCTACAATGAGCAGTTCTTC
CSARDGSWVAGGPYNEQFF
>TRBD1|TRBV28|many|TRBJ2-2
TGTGCCAGCAGTTTATCCCCGACAGGGGTCGGGGAGCTGTTTTTT
CASSLSPTGVGELFF
>TRBD2|TRBV28|many|TRBJ2-4
TGTGCCAGCAGGGCTAGCGGGAGGGAAAACATTCAGTACTTC
CASRASGRENIQYF
>-|TRBV12-3/TRBV12-4|many|TRBJ2-5
TGTGCCAGCCGGTTAGGACCCCAAGAGACCCAGTACTTC
CASRLGPQETQYF